Each of the 26 T cell receptor beta chains below was sequenced from the same sample in a study of PD-1 blockade in classical Hodgkin lymphoma. Measured with immunoSEQ multiplex PCR; TCRdb has only the in-frame clones, and not every one. This sample has under 20,000 clones, with roughly 84% found just once. Every patient was affected by relapse after autologous stem cell transplantation, while exposure to brentuximab vedotin was not uniform. Sequenced material: peripheral blood mononuclear cells (PBMCs), taken at baseline. The receptors were gathered from a human donor with classical Hodgkin lymphoma.

V is TRBV7-6 and J is TRBJ1-4, with D possibly TRBD1 on 6 matching bases. Germline V CDR1 and CDR2: SGHVS, FNYEAQ. Trimming left V 5 bases short and J 4 bases short, with 11 bases between. This CDR3 contains 14 residues. The CDR3, as DNA: TGTGCCAGCAGCCCGGACAGATTTAATGAAAAACTGTTTTTT. It codes for CASSPDRFNEKLFF.

This chain links TRBV28 with TRBJ1-2; 7 bases match TRBD1. The CDR3 is made up of 13 amino acids. CDR1 and CDR2 (germline): MDHEN, SYDVKM. V lost 9 bases and J lost 3; bases outside the gene matches: 7. CDR3 residues: CASLDRRDYGYTF. CDR3 bases: TGTGCCAGTTTGGACAGGAGAGACTATGGCTACACCTTC.

The chain is built from TRBV6-1 and TRBJ1-5; TRBD1 matches 7 bases. The trim removed 11 bases at V and 8 bases at J, leaving 9 bases unmatched. The length of the CDR3 is 12 residues. From germline, CDR1 is MNHNS and CDR2 SASEGT. CDR3 DNA: TGTGCCGGTAGGACAGGAACGAAGCCCCAGCATTTT. Translation gives CAGRTGTKPQHF.

Here the CDR3 reads CASSFYRGIVYEQYF. Here the CDR3 DNA reads TGTGCCAGCAGCTTTTACAGGGGGATCGTCTACGAGCAGTACTTC. This chain connects TRBV7-9 to TRBJ2-7; 8 nucleotides line up with TRBD1. The CDR3 has 15 amino acids. The ends lost 3 bases at V and 3 bases at J; junction bases unmatched: 7. Germline V gives CDR1 SEHNR, CDR2 FQNEAQ (reference sequence). The full variable domain, its missing parts supplied by reference TRBV7-9 and TRBJ2-7, is DTGVSQNPRHKITKRGQNVTFRCDPISEHNRLYWYRQTLGQGPEFLTYFQNEAQLEKSRLLSDRFSAERPKGSFSTLEIQRTEQGDSAMYLCASSFYRGIVYEQYFGPGTRLTVT.

The rearrangement joins TRBV7-3 to TRBJ2-3; D is perhaps TRBD1 (7 bases). Germline V gene sequence: CDR1 SGHTA, CDR2 FQGTGA. This CDR3 region has 16 residues. V was pared by 5 bases and J by 0 bases, with 15 bases between. This CDR3 reads CASSPGAGGSTDTQYF. The CDR3 bases are TGTGCCAGCAGCCCAGGGGCAGGGGGGAGCACAGATACGCAGTATTTT.

V gene TRBV6-1 combines with J gene TRBJ1-4; unclear D gene. From germline, CDR1 is MNHNS and CDR2 SASEGT. The CDR3 totals 13 residues. The V gene lost 2 bases and the J gene lost 8 bases, with 9 bases spanning the gap. The CDR3 region has the DNA TGTGCCAGCAGTGAACACCGGGCAGAAAAACTGTTTTTT. Protein product: CASSEHRAEKLFF.

The CDR3 is CASSLEVGRRGTQYF. The CDR3 DNA reads TGTGCCAGCAGCTTGGAGGTGGGGAGGCGAGGGACCCAGTACTTC. The chain recombines TRBV5-4 with TRBJ2-5; tentative D call: TRBD2 (6 bases). Germline V gene data show CDR1 as SGHNT and CDR2 as YYREEE (reference sequence). This CDR3 has 15 amino acids. The V gene lost 0 bases and the J gene lost 7 bases, with 16 bases spanning the gap.

The count of this clone is one. V usage is TRBV4-3 and J usage is TRBJ1-5; D unresolved. In germline, CDR1 is LGHNA, CDR2 YSLEER. Trimming left V 0 bases short and J 6 bases short, with 6 bases between. The CDR3 length is 13 residues. The CDR3 DNA reads TGCGCCAGCAGCCAAGATCGCTTTCAGCCCCAGCATTTT. It is translated as CASSQDRFQPQHF.

This chain joins TRBV6-1 and TRBJ1-5; TRBD1 matches at 7 bases. The length of the CDR3 is 15 residues. V was pared by 6 bases and J by 3 bases, with 8 bases of the junction left unmatched. The V gene's germline CDR1 is MNHNS and CDR2 SASEGT. CDR3 loop: CASSPQGSLNQPQHF. CDR3 nucleotides: TGTGCCAGCAGCCCACAGGGGTCCCTCAATCAGCCCCAGCATTTT.

This clone has a handful of counts. This sequence joins TRBV4-3 and TRBJ2-7, with TRBD2 matching 8 bases. J lost 7 bases, V lost 0 bases, and 8 bases had no gene match. The germline CDR1 and CDR2 sequences are LGHNA and YSLEER. The CDR3 covers 15 residues. In nucleotides, the CDR3 is TGCGCCAGCAGCCAAGACCGGGGGGGGTACGGGGAGCAGTACTTC. As protein: CASSQDRGGYGEQYF.

V gene TRBV14 combines with J gene TRBJ1-5; D remains ambiguous. The CDR3 has 13 amino acids. Germline V gene sequence: CDR1 SGHDN, CDR2 FVKESK. Between the trimmed V and J ends, which lost 6 bases and 0 bases, there was a span of 6 bases. CDR3 sequence reads: CASSRYSNQPQHF. DNA for the CDR3: TGTGCCAGCAGTCGTTATAGCAATCAGCCCCAGCATTTT.

The chain is built from TRBV4-2 and TRBJ2-5, with TRBD2 matching 8 bases. The CDR3 has 17 amino acids. Trimming took 1 base from V and 3 from J; bases not matched to a gene: 10. The germline V gene has CDR1 LGHNA and CDR2 YNFKEQ. The CDR3 bases are TGTGCCAGCAGCCAAGGGTTGAGCGGGGGAGCTAAAGAGACCCAGTACTTC. Translated: CASSQGLSGGAKETQYF.

The chain joins TRBV10-3 to TRBJ2-3; 9 bases match TRBD2. The V and J ends lost 0 bases and 4 bases, in that order; junction bases with no gene match: 5. The V gene's germline CDR1 is ENHRY and CDR2 SYGVKD. There are 16 residues in the CDR3. In DNA form, the CDR3 reads TGTGCCATCAGTGAGTCAAGCGGGGGGAAGGCAGATACGCAGTATTTT. Translated: CAISESSGGKADTQYF.

The chain has TRBV6-4 and TRBJ2-1, with D uncertain. CDR1 and CDR2 (germline): MRHNA, SNTAGT. The CDR3 is 16 amino acids. V was clipped by 0 bases and J by 4 bases, with 13 bases between them. CDR3 sequence (DNA): TGTGCCAGCAGTGACTCGGGCCTCGCTACTTACAATGAGCAGTTCTTC. Protein product: CASSDSGLATYNEQFF.

A few counts support this clone. The chain combines TRBV5-6 with TRBJ1-6; TRBD1 is a possible D gene (6 bases). V shed 5 bases and J shed 5 bases, with 17 bases lying between them. Germline loops: CDR1 SGHDT, CDR2 YYEEEE. CDR3 length: 16 amino acids. CDR3 protein: CASRPGTLPDNSPLHF. The CDR3 DNA follows: TGTGCCAGCAGGCCCGGGACACTGCCCGATAATTCACCCCTCCACTTT. The variable domain in full, completed from reference TRBV5-6 and TRBJ1-6, reads DAGVTQSPTHLIKTRGQQVTLRCSPKSGHDTVSWYQQALGQGPQFIFQYYEEEERQRGNFPDRFSGHQFPNYSSELNVNALLLGDSALYLCASRPGTLPDNSPLHFGNGTRLTVT.

The rearrangement links TRBV4-3 to TRBJ2-1, with TRBD2 as a possible D gene (5 bases). The germline V gene encodes CDR1 LGHNA and CDR2 YSLEER. Between the trimmed V and J ends, which lost 0 bases and 6 bases, there was a span of 12 bases. The CDR3 length is 15 residues. DNA of the CDR3: TGCGCCAGCAGCCAAGATCTGGGCCGGGGCAATGAGCAGTTCTTC. Translating gives CASSQDLGRGNEQFF.

The rearrangement uses TRBV7-2 and TRBJ2-5, with 11 bases identical to TRBD2. The trim removed 1 base at V and 5 bases at J, leaving 0 bases unmatched. The CDR3 is made up of 14 amino acids. CDR1 is SGHTA and CDR2 is FQGNSA in the germline V gene. CDR3 loop: CASSLGTSGETQYF. In DNA form, the CDR3 reads TGTGCCAGCAGCTTAGGGACTAGCGGGGAGACCCAGTACTTC.

The genes are TRBV7-3 and TRBJ2-1; 7 positions match TRBD1. Per the germline V gene, CDR1 is SGHTA and CDR2 is FQGTGA. The CDR3 runs 16 residues. V shed 5 bases and J 0 bases; nucleotides not matched to a gene: 7. DNA of the CDR3: TGTGCCAGCAGCGCATGGACAGGAAGCTCCTACAATGAGCAGTTCTTC. The encoded protein is CASSAWTGSSYNEQFF.

Only one count was recorded for this clone. V is TRBV9 and J is TRBJ1-1, with D unclear. This CDR3 contains 16 residues. With 0 bases removed from V and 0 bases from J, the gap between germline ends came to 12 bases. Germline CDR1 and CDR2: SGDLS and YYNGEE. The CDR3 sequence is CASSVGITVLNTEAFF. In nucleotides, the CDR3 is TGTGCCAGCAGCGTAGGGATTACAGTTCTGAACACTGAAGCTTTCTTT.

V gene TRBV28 combines with J gene TRBJ2-3; D possibly uses TRBD1 or TRBD2 (5 bases each). Trimming removed 9 bases from V and 2 bases from J, with 9 bases in between. This CDR3 contains 12 residues. The germline V gene encodes CDR1 MDHEN and CDR2 SYDVKM. The CDR3 is CASRDHTDTQYF. CDR3 DNA: TGTGCCAGTCGGGACCACACAGATACGCAGTATTTT.

The J gene is TRBJ1-4, the V gene TRBV28; no firm D call. This CDR3 has 13 residues. Deletions cut 10 bases from V and 4 bases from J, with 13 bases between. Germline CDR1 reads MDHEN; CDR2 reads SYDVKM. CDR3 DNA: TGTGCCACCCACGGGCGGATTAATGAAAAACTGTTTTTT. The encoded protein is CATHGRINEKLFF.

The V call is TRBV7-2, the J call TRBJ1-1; TRBD1 matches 9 bases. The ends lost 1 base at V and 5 bases at J; junction bases unmatched: 2. The length of the CDR3 is 14 residues. The germline gives CDR1 SGHTA, CDR2 FQGNSA. The CDR3 nucleotides are TGTGCCAGCAGCTTAGGGACAGGGGTAACTGAAGCTTTCTTT. It codes for CASSLGTGVTEAFF.

The CDR3 here is CASSHDRYNEQFF. CDR3 bases: TGTGCCAGCAGCCATGACAGGTACAATGAGCAGTTCTTC. The V and J genes are TRBV28 and TRBJ2-1; a weak D match, TRBD1 (6 bases). This CDR3 has 13 residues. Germline values: CDR1 MDHEN, CDR2 SYDVKM. V lost 6 bases, J lost 4 bases, and 10 bases lay in between.

The V gene is TRBV9, the J gene TRBJ2-2; D remains ambiguous. Trimming shortened V by 2 bases and J by 7 bases, and 9 bases separated the two germline ends. There are 13 residues in the CDR3. Germline loops: CDR1 SGDLS, CDR2 YYNGEE. CDR3 protein: CASSVRGDGELFF. The CDR3 nucleotides read TGTGCCAGCAGCGTTAGAGGCGACGGGGAGCTGTTTTTT.

By frequency in the sample, this clone is medium-sized. The V gene is TRBV14, the J gene TRBJ1-2, with D uncertain. The CDR3 runs to 13 residues. Germline CDR1 and CDR2: SGHDN and FVKESK. V lost 0 bases and J lost 10, with 12 bases in between. The CDR3 bases are TGTGCCAGCAGCCAAGACGGCTGGGTCTCCTACACCTTC. It yields the protein CASSQDGWVSYTF.

The CDR3 coding sequence is TGTGCCAGCAGGCCTCTAGTAGGGACAGTGAGGTTGAGCGAGCAGTACTTC. Translating gives CASRPLVGTVRLSEQYF. The chain links TRBV2 to TRBJ2-7, with 7 bases lining up with TRBD1. The CDR3 sequence is 17 residues long. Germline values: CDR1 SNHLY, CDR2 FYNNEI. With 6 bases clipped from V and 6 bases from J, the junction kept 20 bases outside the gene matches.